These 6 T cell receptor beta chains were sequenced from one sample in a study of graft-versus-host responses after intestinal transplantation. Assay used: immunoSEQ multiplex PCR; TCRdb lists only in-frame clones, some missing. The sample contains around 23,000 clones, 75% to 90% of which appear only once. This specimen was PBMCs, taken more than 450 days after intestinal transplant. The source is a human patient who received an intestinal transplant, so some T cells may come from the graft donor.

The genes are TRBV6-4 and TRBJ1-2; D unresolved. Germline V lookup: CDR1 MRHNA, CDR2 SNTAGT. CDR3 length: 13 residues. V was clipped by 3 bases and J by 0 bases, with 5 bases between them. CDR3 protein: CASSDPPNYGYTF. The CDR3 region has the DNA TGTGCCAGCAGTGATCCGCCTAACTATGGCTACACCTTC.

This chain connects TRBV27 to TRBJ2-6; either TRBD1 or TRBD2 may fit D (5 bases each). V was cut by 5 bases and J by 0 bases, with 14 bases left in between. This CDR3 is built from 17 residues. Germline CDR1 MNHEY, CDR2 SMNVEV (reference sequence). The CDR3 DNA reads as TGTGCCAGCAGTACCAGGGACGGAGACTCTGGGGCCAACGTCCTGACTTTC. This translates into CASSTRDGDSGANVLTF.

This rearrangement joins TRBV4-1 to TRBJ2-7; 7 nucleotides align to TRBD2. V gave up 5 bases and J gave up 4 bases; unmatched junction bases: 14. This CDR3 has 16 residues. Germline lookup yields CDR1 MGHRA and CDR2 YSYEKL. DNA of the CDR3: TGCGCCAGCAGCAAGAAAAGAGGGAGGGCCCTGTACGAGCAGTACTTC. Protein product: CASSKKRGRALYEQYF.

The chain couples TRBV19 to TRBJ1-1, with 8 positions matching TRBD1. J was trimmed by 4 bases and V by 6 bases; bases with no gene match: 7. Germline CDR1 is LNHDA and CDR2 is SQIVND (reference sequence). The CDR3 has 14 residues. The CDR3 loop is CASSRRTGFTEAFF. The CDR3 region has the DNA TGTGCCAGTAGCAGGAGGACAGGGTTCACTGAAGCTTTCTTT. Drawing the rest from reference TRBV19 and TRBJ1-1, the complete variable domain is DGGITQSPKYLFRKEGQNVTLSCEQNLNHDAMYWYRQDPGQGLRLIYYSQIVNDFQKGDIAEGYSVSREKKESFPLTVTSAQKNPTAFYLCASSRRTGFTEAFFGQGTRLTVV.

The chain's CDR3 is CASSAGGTGANVLTF. CDR3 sequence (DNA): TGTGCCAGCAGCGCAGGGGGAACTGGGGCCAACGTCCTGACTTTC. J is TRBJ2-6 and V is TRBV9, with 7 bases fitting TRBD1. The trim removed 3 bases at V and 2 bases at J, leaving 2 bases unmatched. Germline V gene sequence: CDR1 SGDLS, CDR2 YYNGEE. This CDR3 comprises 15 residues.

This chain links TRBV30 with TRBJ2-3; TRBD2 aligns across 7 bases. The CDR3 is 14 residues long. Per the germline V gene, CDR1 is GTSNPN and CDR2 is SVGIG (reference sequence). V lost 8 bases and J lost 5; bases outside the gene matches: 13. The CDR3: CAGKGGSNLDTQYF. The CDR3 DNA reads as TGTGCCGGAAAGGGAGGGAGTAACTTAGATACGCAGTATTTT.